A selection of T cell receptor beta chains follows, all from one sample in a study of blood T cell repertoires in COVID-19. Only in-frame clones appear in the TCRdb table, and some are missing; sequencing was by immunoSEQ multiplex PCR. The table lists 35,000 to 40,000 clones, nearly 90% of them singletons, with 10% to 15% in the top ten. The specimen sequenced was peripheral blood. The origin of the receptors is a man aged 55 to 70 with active COVID-19. Both conserved end residues are part of each CDR3. A D gene is named only where the DNA matches it firmly. Expanded clones get a size class; other rows say once, few or many, or leave the size out.

TRBJ2-3,NA,NA,TRBV27,TGTGCCAGCAGTCCGAGACTCCCTCCGGATACGCAGTATTTT,CASSPRLPPDTQYF
TRBJ2-4,NA,NA,TRBV7-8,TGTGCCAGCAGCCCCGAGGGGGGGCGGACCAAAAACATTCAGTACTTC,CASSPEGGRTKNIQYF
TRBJ2-5,NA,TRBD1,TRBV2,TGTGCCAGCAGTGGTCCCGGGACAGAATACCAAGAGACCCAGTACTTC,CASSGPGTEYQETQYF
TRBJ2-1,NA,TRBD1,TRBV28,TGTGCCGGTTGTGGGACAGGCTTGATTGATGAGCAGTTCTTC,CAGCGTGLIDEQFF
TRBJ2-5,NA,TRBD2,TRBV11-2,TGTGCCAGCAGCCGCGGACTAGCGGGAGATCCCCAAGAGACCCAGTACTTC,CASSRGLAGDPQETQYF
TRBJ2-3,NA,NA,TRBV5-4,TGTGCCAGCAGCTTGCAGACTAGCACAGATACGCAGTATTTT,CASSLQTSTDTQYF
TRBJ2-1,NA,TRBD2,TRBV7-2,TGTGCCGTGTCTAAGGGCGGGAGAACCTACAATGAGCAGTTCTTC,CAVSKGGRTYNEQFF
TRBJ2-7,once,NA,TRBV25-1,TGTGCCAGCAGTGACCCGAAGGCTAGCACCTACGAGCAGTACTTC,CASSDPKASTYEQYF
TRBJ1-1,NA,NA,TRBV19,TGTGCCAGTAGTATAAAGTTCCCGGGGGAAGCTTTCTTT,CASSIKFPGEAFF
TRBJ2-3,NA,NA,TRBV6-5,TGTGCCAGCAGTTACTCCCGGGAAGCGACAGATACGCAGTATTTT,CASSYSREATDTQYF
TRBJ2-1,NA,TRBD2,TRBV3-1/TRBV3-2,TGTGCCAGCAAATGGGCCTCGGGGGGTGAGCAGTTCTTC,CASKWASGGEQFF
TRBJ2-5,once,TRBD2,TRBV5-1,TGCGCCAGTAGACTAGCGGGAGAGTACCAAGAGACCCAGTACTTC,CASRLAGEYQETQYF
TRBJ2-7,NA,TRBD2,TRBV30,TGTGCCTGGTCTAGCGGGAGGGGGTACGAGCAGTACTTC,CAWSSGRGYEQYF
TRBJ1-1,once,NA,TRBV29-1,TGCGGCGTTGAAGGCAGGTCGGTAGCTTTCTTT,CGVEGRSVAFF
TRBJ1-5,few,TRBD1,TRBV5-8,TGTGCCAGCAGCTTGAGACAGGGGCATTTT,CASSLRQGHF
TRBJ2-6,NA,TRBD2,TRBV2,TGTGCCAGCAGTGAAGCGGGGACTAGCGGGAGGGGGTCTGGGGCCAACGTCCTGACTTTC,CASSEAGTSGRGSGANVLTF
TRBJ2-2,NA,NA,TRBV29-1,TGCAGCGTGGAGAGGACCGGGGAGCTGTTTTTT,CSVERTGELFF
TRBJ2-5,NA,TRBD1,TRBV7-2,TGTGCCAGCAGCCGGGACAGTCAAGAGACCCAGTACTTC,CASSRDSQETQYF
TRBJ2-7,NA,NA,TRBV6-5,TGTGCCAGCAGGGGGACTTACTACGAGCAGTACTTC,CASRGTYYEQYF
TRBJ2-6,NA,NA,TRBV7-3,TGTGCCAGCAGCTCCCTTGCCAGCTCTGGGGCCAACGTCCTGACTTTC,CASSSLASSGANVLTF
TRBJ2-1,few,TRBD2,TRBV9,TGTGCCAGCAGCGAGACGGGACTAGCCCACAATGAGCAGTTCTTC,CASSETGLAHNEQFF
TRBJ2-7,NA,TRBD2,TRBV5-6,TGTGCCAGCAGCTTGGGCCTAGCGGGACCCTACGAGCAGTACTTC,CASSLGLAGPYEQYF
TRBJ2-1,NA,TRBD2,TRBV7-3,TGTGCCAGCAGCCCCGGACTAGCGGTTTACAATGAGCAGTTCTTC,CASSPGLAVYNEQFF
TRBJ2-2,NA,NA,TRBV6-6,TGTGCCAGCAGTTACTCTCTGAACACCGGGGAGCTGTTTTTT,CASSYSLNTGELFF
TRBJ2-7,NA,NA,TRBV6-5,TGTGCCAGCAGACCGGGTTTTAGCTCCTACGAGCAGTACTTC,CASRPGFSSYEQYF
TRBJ1-5,NA,NA,TRBV28,TGTGCCAGCACCCCCGGGACTTATGCGAGTCAGCCCCAGCATTTT,CASTPGTYASQPQHF
TRBJ2-1,NA,NA,TRBV11-2,TGTGCCAGCAGCCGAACTAACTACAATGAGCAGTTCTTC,CASSRTNYNEQFF
TRBJ1-2,once,NA,TRBV18,TGTGCCAGCTCACCACCCGCAGGGCCCGCCTATGGCTACACCTTC,CASSPPAGPAYGYTF
TRBJ1-2,NA,NA,TRBV7-5,TGTGCCAGAAGCTTAGCGGGTCGAAAGGTAGCGGACAGGGCTTTTGACTATGGCTACACCTTC,CARSLAGRKVADRAFDYGYTF
TRBJ2-2,once,NA,TRBV6-5,TGTGCCAGCAGTTACTCTCCTAACACCGGGGAGCTGTTTTTT,CASSYSPNTGELFF
TRBJ1-5,NA,NA,TRBV27,TGTGCCAGCAGTTTATCGGCCGGGGAGGTCAATCAGCCCCAGCATTTT,CASSLSAGEVNQPQHF
TRBJ2-7,few,NA,TRBV19,TGTGCCAGTAGTTTACAGGATCCCTCCTACGAGCAGTACTTC,CASSLQDPSYEQYF
TRBJ2-1,NA,TRBD2,TRBV6-5,TGTGCCAGCAGCCAGCCGGGACTAGGGGTCTATGAGCAGTTCTTC,CASSQPGLGVYEQFF
TRBJ2-7,NA,NA,TRBV10-3,TGTGCCATCAGTGAGGACGACCCGACTATTCCCCGGAGCTCCTACGAGCAGTACTTC,CAISEDDPTIPRSSYEQYF
TRBJ2-7,NA,TRBD1,TRBV10-3,TGTGCCATCACGGCAGGGGGCCTCTACGAGCAGTACTTC,CAITAGGLYEQYF
TRBJ2-5,NA,NA,TRBV7-2,TGTGCCAGCAGCGCCGACGCCTTACAGGGATCCCAAGAGACCCAGTACTTC,CASSADALQGSQETQYF
TRBJ2-3,few,TRBD2,TRBV7-6,TGTGCCAGCAGCCGCTTTACTAGCGGGAGGATCATCGATACGCAGTATTTT,CASSRFTSGRIIDTQYF
TRBJ2-2,few,TRBD2,TRBV7-2,TGTGCCAGCAGCTTAAGGACTAGCGGTAACACCGGGGAGCTGTTTTTT,CASSLRTSGNTGELFF
TRBJ1-4,NA,TRBD1,TRBV15,TGTGCCACCAGAGATCGACAGGGGGTGTTTTTT,CATRDRQGVFF
TRBJ1-1,NA,TRBD1,TRBV11-1,TGTGCCAGCAGCGCGACAGGGCTCATGAACACTGAAGCTTTCTTT,CASSATGLMNTEAFF
TRBJ2-7,NA,TRBD2,TRBV2,TGTGCCAGTCGGGGAGGGGAGGGGTCCTACGAGCAGTACTTC,CASRGGEGSYEQYF
TRBJ2-7,NA,NA,TRBV18,TGTGCCAGCTCACAGGGAGACTACGAGCAGTACTTC,CASSQGDYEQYF